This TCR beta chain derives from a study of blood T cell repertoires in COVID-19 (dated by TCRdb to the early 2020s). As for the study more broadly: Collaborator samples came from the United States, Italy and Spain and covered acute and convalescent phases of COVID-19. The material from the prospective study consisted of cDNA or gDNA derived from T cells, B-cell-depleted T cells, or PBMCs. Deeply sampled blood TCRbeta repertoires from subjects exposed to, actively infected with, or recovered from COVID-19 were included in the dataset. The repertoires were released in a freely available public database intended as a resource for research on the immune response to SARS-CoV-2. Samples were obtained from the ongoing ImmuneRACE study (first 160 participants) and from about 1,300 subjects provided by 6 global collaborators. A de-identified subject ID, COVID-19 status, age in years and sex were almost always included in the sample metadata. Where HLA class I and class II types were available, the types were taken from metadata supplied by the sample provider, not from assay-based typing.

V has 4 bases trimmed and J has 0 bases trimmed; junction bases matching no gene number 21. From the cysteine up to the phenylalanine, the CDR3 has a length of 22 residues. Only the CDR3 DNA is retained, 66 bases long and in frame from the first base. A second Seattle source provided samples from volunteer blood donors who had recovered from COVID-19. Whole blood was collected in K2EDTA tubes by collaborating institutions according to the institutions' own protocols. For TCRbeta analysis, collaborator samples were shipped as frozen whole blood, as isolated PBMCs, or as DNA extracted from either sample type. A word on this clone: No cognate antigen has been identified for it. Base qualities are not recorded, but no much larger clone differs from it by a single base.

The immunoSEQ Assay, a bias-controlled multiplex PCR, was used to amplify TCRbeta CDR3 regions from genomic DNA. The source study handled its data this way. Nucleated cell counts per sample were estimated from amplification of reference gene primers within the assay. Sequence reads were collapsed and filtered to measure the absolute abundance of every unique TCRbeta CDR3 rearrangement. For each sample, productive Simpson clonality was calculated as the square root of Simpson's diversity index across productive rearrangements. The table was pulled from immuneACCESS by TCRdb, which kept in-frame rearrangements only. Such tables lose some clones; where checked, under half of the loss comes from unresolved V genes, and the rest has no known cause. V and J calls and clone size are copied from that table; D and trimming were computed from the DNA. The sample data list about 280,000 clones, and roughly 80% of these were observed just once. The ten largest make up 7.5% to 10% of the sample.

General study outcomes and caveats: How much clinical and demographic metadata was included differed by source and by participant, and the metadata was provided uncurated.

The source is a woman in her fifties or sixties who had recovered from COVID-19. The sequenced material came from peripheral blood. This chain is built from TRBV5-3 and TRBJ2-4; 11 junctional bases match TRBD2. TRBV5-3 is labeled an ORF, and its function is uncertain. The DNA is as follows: TGTGCCAGAAGCCGACGCCCCCAGACTAGCGGGGACCCCTTATTAGCCAAAAACATTCAGTACTTC. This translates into CARSRRPQTSGDPLLAKNIQYF.